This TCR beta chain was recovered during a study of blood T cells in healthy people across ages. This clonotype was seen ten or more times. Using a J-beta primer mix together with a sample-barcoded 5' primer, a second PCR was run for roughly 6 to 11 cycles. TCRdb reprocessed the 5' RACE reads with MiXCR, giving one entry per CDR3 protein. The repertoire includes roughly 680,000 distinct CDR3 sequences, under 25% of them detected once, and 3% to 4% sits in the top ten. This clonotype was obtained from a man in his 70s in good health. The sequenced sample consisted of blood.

DNA for the CDR3: TGTGCCAGCAGCCCGGGGACAGGGAAAGAGACCCAGTACTTC. Translating it yields CASSPGTGKETQYF. This sequence joins TRBV7-8 and TRBJ2-5; 9 nucleotides align to TRBD1. The CDR3 runs to 14 residues. J was trimmed by 3 bases and V by 5 bases; bases with no gene match: 4. Looked up from germline, CDR1 is SGHVS and CDR2 is FQNEAQ.